This T cell receptor (beta chain) is drawn from a study of cytomegalovirus exposure and HLA in healthy donors (dated by TCRdb to about 2017). With respect to the entire study: In an earlier analysis of 587 of the donors, 276 Gb of sequence data and approximately 120 million unique TCR beta sequences from approximately 180 million T cells were reported. All discovery cohort repertoires had been generated using a single sequencing platform. In the later analysis, no new phenotypic data were used to find candidate immune exposures; instead, reliance was placed on TCR beta sequences and their occurrence across donors. A later genetic analysis used genome-wide SNP genotypes for about three fifths of the 666 donors, treating that subset as a discovery cohort. A later analysis re-analyzed previously published TCR beta repertoires from 500 to 700 donors and added high-resolution HLA genotyping to study TCR occurrence patterns. The study was designed to test whether signatures of past pathogen exposure could be identified by cataloging public T cell receptors. In addition to the first cohort of around 670 subjects, a separate validation cohort of around 110 different subjects was used. Of the roughly 400 genotyped donors, 75% to 85% were placed in the genetic ancestry cluster associated with self-reported Caucasian donors. Both class I and class II loci were covered by HLA typing, at four-digit resolution. Donor age, sex, ethnicity and CMV serostatus were collected together with the repertoire data. To predict cytomegalovirus infection status, the study combined high-throughput TCR immunosequencing, statistical association of individual TCRs with disease status, and machine learning. Because of strong linkage in the cohort, roughly five DR-DQ haplotypes were treated as single units for association and clustering. The study profiled the T cell repertoires of more than 500 subjects by immunosequencing and related them to cytomegalovirus serostatus. To decide whether each TCR beta V gene segment behaved as functional or pseudogenic, an earlier analysis of some 580 of the donors relied on high-throughput TCR beta sequencing. Typing coverage varied by locus: about 620-630 donors for A, B, C, DRB1 and DQB1; more than 500 for DQA1; about 600 for DPA1; around 450 for DPB1. An early release covering roughly 600 HLA-typed donors comprised about 300 gigabases of sequencing data and roughly 85 million unique TCR sequences. Among around 400 genotyped donors of the cohort, an average of about 240,000 unique TCR beta nucleotide sequences were sequenced per donor, roughly 18% of them non-productive.

As concerns this clone: Its binding antigen is unknown. The input lacks base qualities; no much larger clone sits a single base away.

The germline V gene (reference sequence) sets CDR1 to SGHNT and CDR2 to YYREEE. V and J are trimmed by 3 bases and 2 bases, and the gene matches miss 8 bases of the junction. Counted from cysteine to phenylalanine, this CDR3 has 15 amino acids. The sequence is cut down to CDR3 DNA, 45 bases in frame from base 1. General findings and caveats noted by the study authors: A later analysis found that TCR association rates varied across HLA loci, with DRB1 alleles showing the most associated TCRs and HLA-C alleles the fewest. Broadly in line with IMGT annotations, most TCR beta V segments showed up in productive rearrangements about 87% or about 30% of the time in an earlier analysis of 587 of the donors. A cluster of highly shared sequence variants was judged likely to be a technical artifact of the sequencing pipeline. The cohort was sequenced for TCR beta chains only, and without alpha or paired-chain data the features that could be detected were limited. In both the original and validation cohorts, the classifier was reported to diagnose cytomegalovirus status with high specificity and sensitivity. Strong co-occurrence of HLA alleles, especially DR and DQ, made assigning TCR associations to individual alleles difficult. A few of the identified cytomegalovirus-associated TCR beta chains were confirmed in vitro to be specific for cytomegalovirus antigens. According to the authors, the approach could potentially be generalized to other disease states and immunological phenotypes. For the cohort, immune exposure information was limited to CMV serostatus. At a false discovery rate of 0.05, a later analysis linked around 15,000 TCR beta sequences to specific HLA alleles. Across donors, most TCR sequences were observed very rarely, whereas some public TCRs were present in many individuals. Compared with the approximately 720-donor mean, donors in an Asian-associated ancestry cluster had fewer N-insertions in productive TCRs, according to a later genetic analysis. Because the 87-base-pair reads could not distinguish some IMGT-functional V segments, including TRBV6-2 and TRBV6-3, those segments were excluded. Several of the top co-occurrence clusters appeared to be linked to parvovirus B19, influenza, CMV and Epstein-Barr virus, according to a later analysis. In the study, some 160 TCR beta chains were listed as associated with cytomegalovirus. Because counts were too low, roughly 16 rarely observed V segments, including chromosome 9 orphons, were excluded from the earlier analysis of about 500 of the donors. A further reported finding was that TCR beta sequences accurately predicted the HLA-A and HLA-B alleles for most subjects in the first cohort. Because HLA typing was unavailable for some donors at each locus, only the typed subset was used in association tests. In a later analysis, HLA-associated TCR beta chains showed more clonal expansion and lower generation probabilities than non-associated chains that were equally common. Sequencing depth was assumed to be roughly uniform across donors in the presence/absence analyses, though that assumption may not hold. A later genetic analysis associated a missense DCLRE1C variant with V-gene and J-gene trimming of TCR beta chains, and an independent cohort replicated the association. According to a later analysis, most CMV-associated TCR beta chains appeared to be HLA-restricted, and the HLA associations seemed to be driven largely by CMV exposure. Linkage disequilibrium might explain the correlated functional status among segregating V segments, but an unknown experimental factor could not be excluded.

The cohort was made up of about 610 healthy bone marrow donors. All cohort members were sampled while nominally healthy, although unrecorded immune exposures were likely present. The donor was CMV seronegative and was included in the group of about 350 seronegative cohort members. Each donor provided a peripheral blood sample, and peripheral blood mononuclear cells were used for TCR beta sequencing. The Qiagen DNeasy Blood Extraction Kit was used to extract genomic DNA from the blood cell samples. The method behind the library was the immunoSEQ multiplex PCR assay. A mixture of 60 forward primers for TCR Vbeta segments and 13 reverse primers for TCR Jbeta segments was used in the multiplex PCR. Amplification of the CDR3 region of rearranged TCR beta genes was performed with a multiplex PCR assay on genomic DNA. On the Illumina HiSeq System, the amplified TCR beta libraries were sequenced as 87-base-pair reads. Under the source paper's analysis protocol: In a later analysis, around 80 million unique TCR beta chains were counted across the roughly 610 repertoires, and roughly 11 million of these chains were shared by at least two donors. To remove PCR and sequencing errors, raw reads were error-corrected and collapsed into unique sequences using a nearest-neighbor algorithm that merged closely related sequences. CDR3 sequences were aligned to IMGT reference sequences to assign V, D and J gene segments. For a sequence to be retained, a match of at least six nucleotides to both a V gene segment and a J gene segment was required. A rearrangement counted as productive if the CDR3 had no stop codons and remained in frame with V and J, and every other rearrangement counted as non-productive. CDR3 was defined according to IMGT convention as the region running from the second conserved V-encoded cysteine to the conserved J-encoded phenylalanine. Sequences without an unambiguous match to a single V gene segment were excluded from the earlier analysis of several hundred of the donors. An earlier analysis of several hundred of the donors called V segments functional above 56.7% productive rearrangements and segregating when the between-donor standard deviation exceeded 5%. A statistical classification framework was built to diagnose cytomegalovirus status from the catalog of TCR beta chain sequences. In a later analysis, V and J genes were assigned by comparing TCR nucleotide sequences against IMGT/GENE-DB human TR gene sequences. The TCRdist pipeline was used in a later analysis to assign CDR3 sequences and most-parsimonious VDJ recombination scenarios. In a later analysis, each TCR beta chain was defined by its CDR3 amino acid sequence together with its V-gene family, and reads lacking a unique V-gene family were excluded. As a way to deal with suspected cross-contamination and a sequencing artifact, a later analysis dropped 450 to 700 nucleotide sequences that were highly shared and had low generation probability. For each public chain, a later analysis derived a clonal expansion index from normalized ranks of inferred template counts within each repertoire. Generation probabilities in a later analysis came from a VDJ recombination model fitted to out-of-frame rearrangements, and those results were checked against IGoR. Hypergeometric tests were used in a later analysis to score TCR-TCR, TCR-HLA and TCR-CMV co-occurrence, with a repertoire-size bias correction applied to the TCR pairs. In a later analysis, false discovery rates were estimated by permuting HLA or CMV assignments 20 times. In a later analysis, co-occurring TCRs were grouped with DBSCAN, and TCRdist sequence similarity was added when clustering was performed within HLA-allele-positive subsets. Repertoires with fewer than 30,000 or more than 120,000 public chains, plus five repertoires with anomalous nucleotide sharing, were excluded from co-occurrence clustering. Sourced from immuneACCESS, this table was stored by TCRdb with only in-frame sequences that have V and J called. A share of the clones is absent; for the studies checked, an unresolved V gene accounts for under half, and the remainder has no known explanation. The V and J calls and clone size are taken from that table; D and trimming were inferred from the DNA. Counted in this sample were approximately 150,000 clones; 73% of them appeared once. The ten top clones hold around 1.6% of the sample.

Recombination linked TRBV5-4 to TRBJ2-7, with 7 bases aligning to TRBD1. The receptor comes from a woman aged 18-29 years in good health and CMV-seronegative. The sequenced sample consisted of PBMCs. The CDR3 corresponds to CASSSMGQTTYEQYF. In nucleotide form, the sequence is TGTGCCAGCAGCTCGATGGGACAGACTACCTACGAGCAGTACTTC.